This entry describes one T cell receptor (beta chain). This clone was counted a few times. Its cognate antigen has yet to be identified. Nothing much larger sits one base from this clone, and base qualities are not available. The entire isolated RNA was reverse transcribed using the High Capacity cDNA Reverse Transcription Kit, and thus expressed TCRB transcripts were sequenced. Deep immunoSEQ sequencing was applied to naive, central memory and regulatory T cell samples, giving an average of roughly 3.5 million total reads per sample. Sorted cells were lysed in RLT buffer and RNA was extracted with DNase-treated RNeasy Micro or Mini kits, depending on cell number. To prevent cross-contamination, each cell subset was processed individually, whereas patient and healthy donor samples were processed jointly. TCRB sequences were amplified from cDNA with the immunoSEQ multiplex PCR, producing 87-bp fragments spanning the CDR3 region. Sequencing of the amplicons was performed on the Illumina HiSeq platform. The authors processed their data as follows. PCR bias was computationally corrected using synthetic template baselines, reads within Hamming distance 2 were collapsed, and singletons that could not be merged were discarded. By aligning reads against IMGT, V, D and J genes, CDR3 length, and insertions or deletions at six rearrangement sites were assigned. Within each subset, clonotype counts were normalized to the number of sorted cells before true diversity and Gini coefficients were calculated with the tcR R package. Repertoire sharing was quantified using the overlap coefficient calculated on TCRB nucleotide sequences. Out-of-frame TCRB sequences from naive cells were analyzed as a proxy for the pre-selection repertoire. Not all clones reach the TCRdb copy of this immuneACCESS table, which keeps in-frame sequences only. Checked studies attribute under half of the gap to unresolved V genes and leave the rest unexplained. V and J calls and clone size follow that table, whereas D and trimming were derived from the DNA. The sample records 600,000 to 700,000 clones, 9.5% to 15% of which are singletons. The ten top clones hold around 0.12% of the sample.

These data originate in a study of beta chain features in type 1 diabetes (dated by TCRdb to the late 2010s). Some background on the complete study: No differences in mean age, gender distribution, total cell number or subset yield were found between patients and healthy donors. A total of approximately 100 million sorted cells were examined across all samples, and the number of cells per subset was strongly correlated with RNA yield. Regulatory and stem cell-like memory subsets were obtained from only 8 patients and about eight healthy donors, while naive and central memory subsets were obtained from all 28 donors. In the study, recently diagnosed type 1 diabetes patients and matched healthy donors were compared on the TCRB repertoires of their sorted circulating CD4+ T cell subsets.

The full study reports these points: Type 1 diabetes patients showed a moderate but significant shortening of TCRB CDR3 length in all four CD4+ subsets. HLA sub-analyses involved small numbers of individuals, so any influence of HLA type on TCRB rearrangement remained unresolved. The naive, central memory and regulatory TCRB repertoires appeared to resemble one another more closely among patients than among healthy donors. Shorter templates might have been favored by PCR, but patient and control samples were amplified and corrected together, so both groups would have been affected equally by any skew. Because cDNA was sequenced instead of genomic DNA, highly expressing activated cells could be over-represented, though the groups showed no difference in activation or CD3 levels. At VDJ recombination sites, patients with type 1 diabetes made fewer insertions and deleted more nucleotides, a pattern implying thymic rearrangement abnormalities.

Each donor gave one peripheral blood draw, averaging roughly 100 mL, which was collected into heparinised tubes. Naive, central memory, regulatory and stem cell-like memory CD4+ T cells were sorted on a BD FACSAria II using a panel including CD45RO, CCR7, CD25, CD127, CD95 and CD27. Purity was above 95% for every sorted population. PBMCs were isolated immediately by Lymphoprep density gradient centrifugation and stained directly without culture. So that batch effects would be minimized, each experiment stained and sorted samples in pairs, pairing one healthy donor with one patient. The CDR1 and CDR2 encoded by the germline V gene are SGDLS and YYNGEE. The CDR3, cysteine through phenylalanine, is 15 amino acids long. Only CDR3 DNA remains: 45 bases, in frame from the first base. V has 3 bases trimmed and J has 9 bases trimmed; junction bases matching no gene number 4.

The TCR originated in a man aged 25 to 45 with type 1 diabetes. The sequenced sample was naive CD4+ T cells from blood. The intended sense of this specimen's cell subset or site label: true naive CD4+ T cells. The chain joins TRBV9 to TRBJ2-1; TRBD2 lines up with 15 middle nucleotides. CDR3 reads: CASSAGLAGGAEQFF. The DNA reads TGTGCCAGCAGCGCGGGACTAGCGGGGGGAGCTGAGCAGTTCTTC.